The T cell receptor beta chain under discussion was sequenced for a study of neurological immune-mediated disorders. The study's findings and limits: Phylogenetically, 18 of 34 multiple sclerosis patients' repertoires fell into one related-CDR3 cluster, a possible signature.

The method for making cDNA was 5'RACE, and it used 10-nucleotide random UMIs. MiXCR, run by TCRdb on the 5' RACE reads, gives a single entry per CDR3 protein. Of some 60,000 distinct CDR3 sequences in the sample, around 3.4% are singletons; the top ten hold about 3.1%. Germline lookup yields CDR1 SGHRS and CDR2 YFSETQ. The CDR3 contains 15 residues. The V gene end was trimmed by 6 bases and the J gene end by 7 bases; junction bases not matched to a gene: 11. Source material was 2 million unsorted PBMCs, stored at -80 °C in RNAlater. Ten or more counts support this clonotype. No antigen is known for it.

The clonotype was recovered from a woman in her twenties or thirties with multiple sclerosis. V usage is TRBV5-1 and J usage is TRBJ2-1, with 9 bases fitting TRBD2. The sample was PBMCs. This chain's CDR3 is CASIQGAGGLNEQFF. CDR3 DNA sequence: TGCGCCAGCATCCAAGGAGCGGGGGGTCTGAATGAGCAGTTCTTC.